Below are 9 T cell receptor beta chains sequenced from a single sample in a study of circulating CD8 cells and anti-PD-1 response in melanoma. From live CD3+CD8+TCRalphabeta+ cells, four PD-1 and/or TIGIT subsets were sorted. TCR libraries were prepared from roughly 14 ng of total RNA with the QIAseq Immune Repertoire TCR panel. Each CDR3 protein is one row after TCRdb ran MiXCR on the reads. Among around 340 distinct CDR3 sequences listed, 9.3% were seen once. The sequenced sample was CD8+ T cells from PBMCs, obtained at baseline or after one month of anti-PD-1 therapy (not recorded which). The receptors were gathered from a human donor with melanoma.

This clonotype is categorized as large. J is TRBJ2-2 and V is TRBV2; D is unresolved. This CDR3 is 14 amino acids long. With 1 base removed from V and 2 bases from J, the gap between germline ends came to 5 bases. Germline V lookup: CDR1 SNHLY, CDR2 FYNNEI. The CDR3 is CASSEGLNTGELFF. CDR3 coding DNA: TGTGCCAGCAGTGAAGGGCTCAACACCGGGGAGCTGTTTTTT.

By share, this clonotype counts as large (0.1 to 1%). This sequence joins TRBV7-2 and TRBJ2-3; 7 bases match TRBD2. Looked up from germline, CDR1 is SGHTA and CDR2 is FQGNSA. The CDR3 loop spans 16 amino acids. The trim removed 4 bases at V and 0 bases at J, leaving 7 bases unmatched. The CDR3 reads CASSSHLADSTDTQYF. For the CDR3, the DNA is TGTGCCAGCAGCTCCCACCTAGCGGACAGCACAGATACGCAGTATTTT.

By sample fraction, this clonotype is medium-sized. Its ends do not fully match the called genes, so a read error is possible. CDR3 DNA sequence: TGCTTCTATGAGGCAGGGCGACTGAACACTGAAGCTTTCTTT. Its translation is CFYEAGRLNTEAFF. This chain links TRBV19 with TRBJ1-1; weak D call: TRBD1 (5 bases). There are 14 residues in the CDR3. The germline V gene has CDR1 LNHDA and CDR2 SQIVND (reference sequence).

In its sample, this clonotype is large. The rearrangement links TRBV2 to TRBJ2-1; 7 bases line up with TRBD1. The CDR3 loop spans 13 amino acids. V lost 11 bases and J lost 6; bases outside the gene matches: 10. Germline CDR1 reads SNHLY; CDR2 reads FYNNEI. CDR3 protein: CAGEGGSRNEQFF. The CDR3 DNA is TGTGCCGGGGAAGGGGGCAGCCGCAATGAGCAGTTCTTC.

By its share, this clonotype is large. The chain links TRBV20-1 to TRBJ2-5, with 7 bases lining up with TRBD2. Germline CDR1 DFQATT, CDR2 SNEGSKA (reference sequence). Germline trimming cut 6 bases from V and 0 bases from J; bases unmatched to any gene: 7. This CDR3 comprises 14 residues. CDR3 loop: CSAKTGGNQETQYF. The CDR3 region has the DNA TGCAGTGCCAAAACGGGAGGAAACCAAGAGACCCAGTACTTC.

This clonotype is large (0.1 to 1%) by share. The rearrangement links TRBV3-1 to TRBJ2-7; a weak D match, TRBD2 (5 bases). Germline-derived CDR1 and CDR2 are LGHDT and YNNKEL (reference sequence). This CDR3 is 13 amino acids long. Trimming removed 4 bases at V and 2 bases at J, with 9 bases between. The CDR3 loop is CASSLGETYEQYF. As DNA, the CDR3 is TGTGCCAGCAGCCTCGGGGAAACCTACGAGCAGTACTTC.

This clonotype is deemed medium-sized. This could be a read error, since a much larger clone is one nucleotide away. V is TRBV19 and J is TRBJ1-5; TRBD1 might be the D (6 bases). V dropped 6 bases and J dropped 5 bases, with 14 bases sitting between them. Germline values: CDR1 LNHDA, CDR2 SQIVND (reference sequence). The CDR3 extends over 14 amino acids. The CDR3 sequence: CASRSGGRDQPQHF. CDR3 coding DNA: TGTGCCAGTAGGAGCGGGGGCAGGGATCAGCCCCAGCATTTT.

This clonotype has a handful of counts. A clone one base away is much larger, so this may be a read error. V usage is TRBV2 and J usage is TRBJ2-1; 7 bases agree with TRBD1. V lost 11 bases, J lost 5 bases, and 9 bases stayed unmatched. CDR3 length: 13 amino acids. The V gene's germline CDR1 is SNHLY and CDR2 FYNNEI. CDR3 bases: TGTGCCGGGGAAGGGGGCAGCCACAATGAGCAGTTCTTC. Translated, it gives CAGEGGSHNEQFF.

This clonotype has a handful of counts. This chain connects TRBV19 to TRBJ1-1; D is unclear. Trimming stripped 1 base from V and 1 base from J, with 7 bases between. CDR1 is LNHDA, CDR2 SQIVND, per germline (reference sequence). This CDR3 spans 14 amino acids. The CDR3 bases are TGTGCCAGTAGTATAGGCTCCTCGAACACTGAAGCTTTCTTT. Residues: CASSIGSSNTEAFF.